Listed below are T cell receptor beta chains from one sample, sequenced in a study of T cells in Graves' hyperthyroidism and ophthalmopathy. Each CDR3 protein is one row after TCRdb ran MiXCR on the multiplex PCR reads. The sample has under 250,000 distinct CDR3 sequences, about a sixth seen once. The sample comprised blood. The receptor set was obtained from a woman aged 50 to 65 with Graves' hyperthyroidism. CDR3s include the opening cysteine and the closing phenylalanine or tryptophan. D genes are given only for firm matches. Some rows mark clone size as missing; the rest say once, few, many or name a class of expanded clone.

d_gene: NA
abundance: many
v_gene: TRBV20-1
j_gene: TRBJ2-3
CDR3nt: TGCAGTGCGAACGTATTCCCCATTGATACGCAGTATTTT
CDR3aa: CSANVFPIDTQYF

d_gene: NA
abundance: many
v_gene: TRBV6-2/TRBV6-3
j_gene: TRBJ2-7
CDR3nt: TGTGCCAGCAGTTTCGGCAGTCCCTACGAGCAGTACTTC
CDR3aa: CASSFGSPYEQYF

d_gene: NA
abundance: few
v_gene: TRBV5-1
j_gene: TRBJ2-3
CDR3nt: TGCGCCAGCAGCTTGGCCCAACAAGGGGATACGCAGTATTTT
CDR3aa: CASSLAQQGDTQYF

d_gene: NA
abundance: once
v_gene: TRBV6-5
j_gene: TRBJ1-5
CDR3nt: TGTGCCAGCAGTTACGACAGGAATAGCAATCAGCCCCAGCATTTT
CDR3aa: CASSYDRNSNQPQHF

d_gene: NA
abundance: few
v_gene: TRBV6-1
j_gene: TRBJ1-4
CDR3nt: TGTGCCAGCAGTGACGCCATGTTGGGGGCGGGTGAAAAACTGTTTTTT
CDR3aa: CASSDAMLGAGEKLFF

d_gene: TRBD1
abundance: few
v_gene: TRBV5-1
j_gene: TRBJ2-7
CDR3nt: TGCGCCAGCAGTCATCCGGACAGGGTTTACGAGCAGTACTTC
CDR3aa: CASSHPDRVYEQYF

d_gene: TRBD2
abundance: NA
v_gene: TRBV20-1
j_gene: TRBJ2-3
CDR3nt: TGCAGTGCTAGAGCCAGGACTAGCGGGAGTGGTGATACGCAGTATTTT
CDR3aa: CSARARTSGSGDTQYF

d_gene: NA
abundance: many
v_gene: TRBV24-1
j_gene: TRBJ1-2
CDR3nt: TGTGCCACCAGTGATCCTCGCGGCGGAATAAATGGCTACACCTTC
CDR3aa: CATSDPRGGINGYTF

d_gene: NA
abundance: few
v_gene: TRBV29-1
j_gene: TRBJ2-3
CDR3nt: TGCAGCGTTGAACTATCGGGCAGGGTCGGGGCAGATACGCAGTATTTT
CDR3aa: CSVELSGRVGADTQYF

d_gene: TRBD1
abundance: many
v_gene: TRBV12-3/TRBV12-4
j_gene: TRBJ1-5
CDR3nt: TGTGCCAGCAGTTTTTCCGACAGGGTGGGTCAGCCCCAGCATTTT
CDR3aa: CASSFSDRVGQPQHF

d_gene: NA
abundance: NA
v_gene: TRBV19
j_gene: TRBJ2-7
CDR3nt: TGTGCCAGTAGTATTGACCGAGGGGACGAGCAGTACTTC
CDR3aa: CASSIDRGDEQYF

d_gene: TRBD2
abundance: NA
v_gene: TRBV5-1
j_gene: TRBJ2-7
CDR3nt: TGCGCCAGCGCTGGGGGGGTCGAGCAGTACTTC
CDR3aa: CASAGGVEQYF

d_gene: TRBD2
abundance: NA
v_gene: TRBV30
j_gene: TRBJ2-1
CDR3nt: TGTGCCTGGAGTATCTTAGCGGGAGCCAATGAGCAGTTCTTC
CDR3aa: CAWSILAGANEQFF

d_gene: TRBD2
abundance: many
v_gene: TRBV7-9
j_gene: TRBJ2-7
CDR3nt: TGTGCCAGCAGCTTAGCGGGAGGGCCTTACGAGCAGTACTTC
CDR3aa: CASSLAGGPYEQYF

d_gene: TRBD1
abundance: many
v_gene: TRBV12-3/TRBV12-4
j_gene: TRBJ1-1
CDR3nt: TGTGCCAGCAGCCCGGGACAGAGGAACACTGAAGCTTTCTTT
CDR3aa: CASSPGQRNTEAFF

d_gene: NA
abundance: NA
v_gene: TRBV20-1
j_gene: TRBJ2-7
CDR3nt: TGCAGTGCTAGAGATACGGGTTACGAGCAGTACTTC
CDR3aa: CSARDTGYEQYF

d_gene: TRBD2
abundance: many
v_gene: TRBV12-3/TRBV12-4
j_gene: TRBJ2-1
CDR3nt: TGTGCCAGCAGTTTTCCACGCGGGAGCGTCTACAATGAGCAGTTCTTC
CDR3aa: CASSFPRGSVYNEQFF

d_gene: TRBD1
abundance: few
v_gene: TRBV2
j_gene: TRBJ1-5
CDR3nt: TGTGCCAGCTCTTCAAGGGGCAGGGGGCCTTTTTATAGCAATCAGCCCCAGCATTTT
CDR3aa: CASSSRGRGPFYSNQPQHF

d_gene: NA
abundance: few
v_gene: TRBV28
j_gene: TRBJ1-3
CDR3nt: TGTGCCAGCAGGCCCAGGTCCACCTCTGGAAACACCATATATTTT
CDR3aa: CASRPRSTSGNTIYF

d_gene: NA
abundance: many
v_gene: TRBV5-1
j_gene: TRBJ2-3
CDR3nt: TGCGCCAGCAGCTGGGCCAGGACTACCTCCACAGATACGCAGTATTTT
CDR3aa: CASSWARTTSTDTQYF

d_gene: NA
abundance: many
v_gene: TRBV24-1
j_gene: TRBJ2-1
CDR3nt: TGTGCCACCAGTGATCCCGCGGTGGAGGGCGAGCAGTTCTTC
CDR3aa: CATSDPAVEGEQFF

d_gene: TRBD2
abundance: many
v_gene: TRBV3-1
j_gene: TRBJ2-1
CDR3nt: TGTGCCAGCAGCACCAACAGCGGGACCAACTCCTACAATGAGCAGTTCTTC
CDR3aa: CASSTNSGTNSYNEQFF

d_gene: TRBD1
abundance: many
v_gene: TRBV12-3/TRBV12-4
j_gene: TRBJ2-7
CDR3nt: TGTGCCAGCCTAAAATCCGAGACAGGGCCCGAGCAGTACTTC
CDR3aa: CASLKSETGPEQYF

d_gene: NA
abundance: NA
v_gene: TRBV27
j_gene: TRBJ1-2
CDR3nt: TGTGCCAGCAGAGAATTGGCAGACTATGGCTACACCTTC
CDR3aa: CASRELADYGYTF

d_gene: NA
abundance: few
v_gene: TRBV5-8
j_gene: TRBJ2-7
CDR3nt: TGTGCCAGCAGCTTGAATGGGGGGCTAGTTGGCGAGCAGTACTTC
CDR3aa: CASSLNGGLVGEQYF

d_gene: TRBD2
abundance: few
v_gene: TRBV20-1
j_gene: TRBJ2-1
CDR3nt: TGCAGTGTCCTAGCGGGAGGCCGGGAGCAGTTCTTC
CDR3aa: CSVLAGGREQFF

d_gene: NA
abundance: NA
v_gene: TRBV12-3/TRBV12-4
j_gene: TRBJ2-1
CDR3nt: TGTGCCAGCAGTTTATCCCCGGGTAGCGGCCCTCGGGAGTTCTTC
CDR3aa: CASSLSPGSGPREFF

d_gene: TRBD1
abundance: many
v_gene: TRBV10-3
j_gene: TRBJ1-2
CDR3nt: TGTGCCATCAGTGCGGACAGGGGAGGCTACACCTTC
CDR3aa: CAISADRGGYTF

d_gene: TRBD1
abundance: NA
v_gene: TRBV7-3
j_gene: TRBJ2-7
CDR3nt: TGTGCCAGCAGCCCCAGTCCCGGGACAGCCTACGAGCAGTACTTC
CDR3aa: CASSPSPGTAYEQYF

d_gene: NA
abundance: NA
v_gene: TRBV7-9
j_gene: TRBJ1-1
CDR3nt: TGTGCCAGCAGCTTAGGACTGAGCATTATGAACACTGAAGCTTTCTTT
CDR3aa: CASSLGLSIMNTEAFF

d_gene: NA
abundance: few
v_gene: TRBV6-1
j_gene: TRBJ1-5
CDR3nt: TGTGCCAGTTATCGGTACGGTCAGCCCCAGCATTTT
CDR3aa: CASYRYGQPQHF

d_gene: NA
abundance: few
v_gene: TRBV9
j_gene: TRBJ1-4
CDR3nt: TGTGCCAGCAGCGTAGTGCCAGCTGCTAATGAAAAACTGTTTTTT
CDR3aa: CASSVVPAANEKLFF

d_gene: TRBD2
abundance: NA
v_gene: TRBV6-7
j_gene: TRBJ2-1
CDR3nt: TGTGCCAGCGGCCCCGGACTAGCGGGAGGGCCTTATGAGCAGTTCTTC
CDR3aa: CASGPGLAGGPYEQFF

d_gene: TRBD1
abundance: NA
v_gene: TRBV5-1
j_gene: TRBJ1-2
CDR3nt: TGCGCCAGCAGCTCCGGGACAGTTAACTATGGCTACACCTTC
CDR3aa: CASSSGTVNYGYTF

d_gene: NA
abundance: many
v_gene: TRBV20-1
j_gene: TRBJ1-4
CDR3nt: TGCAGTGCTACCGGGACGGCCGTAGAAAAACTGTTTTTT
CDR3aa: CSATGTAVEKLFF

d_gene: NA
abundance: NA
v_gene: TRBV5-1
j_gene: TRBJ2-5
CDR3nt: TGCGCCAGCAGCTTGGTGGCAGGGCAACAAGAGACCCAGTACTTC
CDR3aa: CASSLVAGQQETQYF

d_gene: NA
abundance: many
v_gene: TRBV5-1
j_gene: TRBJ1-1
CDR3nt: TGCGCCAGCAGTTTAGAGTGGGGGCTGAACACTGAAGCTTTCTTT
CDR3aa: CASSLEWGLNTEAFF

d_gene: NA
abundance: few
v_gene: TRBV7-9
j_gene: TRBJ2-5
CDR3nt: TGTGCCAGCAGCCCCCGATTGGGGCAAGAGACCCAGTACTTC
CDR3aa: CASSPRLGQETQYF

d_gene: NA
abundance: many
v_gene: TRBV6-1
j_gene: TRBJ2-1
CDR3nt: TGTGCCAGCAGGAGGGGGGCTAGCGGAGTTCTATACAATGAGCAGTTCTTC
CDR3aa: CASRRGASGVLYNEQFF

d_gene: TRBD1
abundance: NA
v_gene: TRBV12-3/TRBV12-4
j_gene: TRBJ1-1
CDR3nt: TGTGCCAGCAGAAGAACAGGGGGCGACGGTGCTTTCTTT
CDR3aa: CASRRTGGDGAFF